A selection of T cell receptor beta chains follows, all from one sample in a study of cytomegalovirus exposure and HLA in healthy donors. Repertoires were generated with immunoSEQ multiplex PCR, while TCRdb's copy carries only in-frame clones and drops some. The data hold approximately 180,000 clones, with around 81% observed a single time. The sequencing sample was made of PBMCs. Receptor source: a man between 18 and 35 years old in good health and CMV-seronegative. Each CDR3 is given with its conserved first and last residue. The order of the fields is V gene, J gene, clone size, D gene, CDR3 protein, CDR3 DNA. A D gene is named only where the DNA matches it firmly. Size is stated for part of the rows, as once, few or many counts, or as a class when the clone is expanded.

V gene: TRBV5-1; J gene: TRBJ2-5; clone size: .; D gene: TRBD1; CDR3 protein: CASSLRTGGQETQYF; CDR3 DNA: TGCGCCAGCAGCTTGCGAACAGGGGGCCAAGAGACCCAGTACTTC
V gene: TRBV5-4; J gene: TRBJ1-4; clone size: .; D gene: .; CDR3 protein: CASSLGVTNEKLFF; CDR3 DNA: TGTGCCAGCAGCCTAGGGGTAACTAATGAAAAACTGTTTTTT
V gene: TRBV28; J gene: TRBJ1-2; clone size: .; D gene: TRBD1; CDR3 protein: CASSLGTGYSYGYTF; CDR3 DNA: TGTGCCAGCAGTTTGGGGACAGGGTATAGCTATGGCTACACCTTC
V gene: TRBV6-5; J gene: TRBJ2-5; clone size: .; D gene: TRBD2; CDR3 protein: CASSYLTGGKQETQYF; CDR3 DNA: TGTGCCAGCAGTTACCTTACGGGGGGAAAACAAGAGACCCAGTACTTC
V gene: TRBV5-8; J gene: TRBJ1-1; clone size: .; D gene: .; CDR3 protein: CASSLAVEAFF; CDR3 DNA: TGTGCCAGCAGCTTAGCGGTTGAAGCTTTCTTT
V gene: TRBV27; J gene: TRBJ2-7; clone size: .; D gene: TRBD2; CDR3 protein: CASSRRLAGGYEQYF; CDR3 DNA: TGTGCCAGCAGTCGCAGACTAGCGGGGGGATACGAGCAGTACTTC
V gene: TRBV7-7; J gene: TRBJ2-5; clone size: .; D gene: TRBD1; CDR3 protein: CASSLDRDETQYF; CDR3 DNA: TGTGCTAGCAGCTTAGACAGGGATGAGACCCAGTACTTC
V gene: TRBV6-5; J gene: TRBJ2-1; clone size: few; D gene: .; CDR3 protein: CASSRSSFGNNEQFF; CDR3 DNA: TGTGCCAGCAGTAGATCTAGTTTCGGGAACAATGAGCAGTTCTTC
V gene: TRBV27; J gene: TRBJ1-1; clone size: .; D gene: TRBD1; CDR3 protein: CASSPRGYTEAFF; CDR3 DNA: TGTGCCAGCAGTCCCAGGGGGTACACTGAAGCTTTCTTT
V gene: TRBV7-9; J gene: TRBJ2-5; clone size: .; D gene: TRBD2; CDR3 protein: CASSPLGFAGGETQYF; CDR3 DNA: TGTGCCAGCAGCCCCCTTGGTTTTGCGGGAGGAGAGACCCAGTACTTC
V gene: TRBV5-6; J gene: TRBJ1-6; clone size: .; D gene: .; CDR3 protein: CASSSVANRAGYSPLHF; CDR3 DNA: TGTGCCAGCAGCTCCGTCGCGAACAGGGCCGGCTATTCACCCCTCCACTTT
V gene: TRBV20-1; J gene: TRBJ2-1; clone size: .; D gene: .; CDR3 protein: CSAVPGTRQFF; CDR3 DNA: TGCAGTGCGGTACCGGGGACACGGCAGTTCTTC
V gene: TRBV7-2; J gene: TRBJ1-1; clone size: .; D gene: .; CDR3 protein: CASSLGGAGSEAFF; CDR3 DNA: TGTGCCAGCAGCTTAGGAGGTGCTGGGAGTGAAGCTTTCTTT
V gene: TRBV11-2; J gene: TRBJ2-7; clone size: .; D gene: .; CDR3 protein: CASSLDLGAGGMREQYF; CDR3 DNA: TGTGCCAGCAGCTTAGATCTAGGGGCAGGGGGGATGAGGGAGCAGTACTTC
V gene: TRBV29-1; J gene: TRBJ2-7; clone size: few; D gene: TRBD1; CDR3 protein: CSAVLGQGGYEQYF; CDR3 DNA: TGCAGCGCCGTCCTGGGACAGGGGGGGTACGAGCAGTACTTC
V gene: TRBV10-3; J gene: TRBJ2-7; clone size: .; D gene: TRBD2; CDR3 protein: CAISGRENYEQYF; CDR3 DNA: TGTGCCATCAGCGGGAGGGAAAACTACGAGCAGTACTTC
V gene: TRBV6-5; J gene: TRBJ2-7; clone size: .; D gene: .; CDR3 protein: CAGARTGSYEQYF; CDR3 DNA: TGTGCGGGTGCGAGAACGGGCTCCTACGAGCAGTACTTC
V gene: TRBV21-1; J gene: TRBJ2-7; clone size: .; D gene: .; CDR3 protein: CASSKEGSGNVYEQYF; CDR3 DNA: TGTGCCAGCAGCAAAGAGGGTAGCGGGAATGTCTACGAGCAGTACTTC
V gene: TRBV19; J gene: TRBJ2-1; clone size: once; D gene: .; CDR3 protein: CASSIDSRRRVNSYNEQFF; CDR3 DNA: TGTGCCAGTAGTATAGATAGTCGGAGGCGGGTCAACTCCTACAATGAGCAGTTCTTC
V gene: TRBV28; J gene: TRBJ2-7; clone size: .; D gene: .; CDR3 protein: CASSLVDMRSSYEQYF; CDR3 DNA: TGTGCCAGCAGTTTGGTAGATATGAGGAGCTCCTACGAGCAGTACTTC
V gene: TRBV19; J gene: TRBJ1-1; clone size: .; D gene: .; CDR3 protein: CASSLSENTEAFF; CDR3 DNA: TGTGCCAGTAGCCTCTCAGAGAACACTGAAGCTTTCTTT
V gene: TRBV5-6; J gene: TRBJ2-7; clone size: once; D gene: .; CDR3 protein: CASSLFAGARYEQYF; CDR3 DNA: TGTGCCAGCAGCTTGTTCGCAGGGGCCAGGTACGAGCAGTACTTC
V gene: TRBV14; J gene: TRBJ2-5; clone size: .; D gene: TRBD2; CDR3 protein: CASSQVGRSSGSMETQYF; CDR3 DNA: TGTGCCAGCAGCCAAGTAGGAAGGTCTAGCGGGAGTATGGAGACCCAGTACTTC
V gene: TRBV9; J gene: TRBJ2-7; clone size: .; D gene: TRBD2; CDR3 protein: CASSVGVSGRDFSYEQYF; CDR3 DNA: TGTGCCAGCAGCGTAGGGGTTAGCGGGAGGGACTTCTCCTACGAGCAGTACTTC
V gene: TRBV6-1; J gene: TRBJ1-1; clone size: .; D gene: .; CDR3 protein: CASSGAVGGTAEAFF; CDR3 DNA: TGTGCCAGCAGTGGTGCGGTGGGAGGGACGGCTGAAGCTTTCTTT
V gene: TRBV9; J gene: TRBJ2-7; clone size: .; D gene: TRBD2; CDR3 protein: CASSDGRAETYEQYF; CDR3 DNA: TGTGCCAGCAGCGATGGGAGGGCGGAGACCTACGAGCAGTACTTC
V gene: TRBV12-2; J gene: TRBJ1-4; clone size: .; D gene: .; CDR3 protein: CASRLGQGGGHNEKLFF; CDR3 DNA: TGTGCAAGTCGCTTAGGACAGGGGGGAGGGCATAATGAAAAACTGTTTTTT
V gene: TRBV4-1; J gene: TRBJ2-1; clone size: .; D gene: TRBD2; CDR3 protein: CASSQFASGRYNEQFF; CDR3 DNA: TGCGCCAGCAGCCAATTCGCTAGCGGGAGATACAATGAGCAGTTCTTC
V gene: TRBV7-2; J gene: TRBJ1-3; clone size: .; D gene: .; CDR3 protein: CASSTRVGYSSGNTIYF; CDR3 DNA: TGTGCCAGCAGCACTAGAGTGGGGTACAGTTCTGGAAACACCATATATTTT
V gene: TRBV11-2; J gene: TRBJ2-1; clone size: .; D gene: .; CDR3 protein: CASSFRSSYNEQFF; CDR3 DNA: TGTGCCAGCAGCTTTAGGAGCTCCTACAATGAGCAGTTCTTC
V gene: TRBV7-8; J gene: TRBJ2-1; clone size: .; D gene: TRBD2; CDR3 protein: CASSTPGRLAGPHNEQFF; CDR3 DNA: TGTGCCAGCAGCACACCCGGCAGGCTAGCGGGGCCGCACAATGAGCAGTTCTTC
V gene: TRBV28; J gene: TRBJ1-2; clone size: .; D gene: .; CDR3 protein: CASSLATPGNYGYTF; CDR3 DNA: TGTGCCAGCAGTTTGGCCACGCCCGGGAACTATGGCTACACCTTC
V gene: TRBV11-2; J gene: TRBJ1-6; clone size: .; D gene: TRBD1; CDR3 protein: CASSLTGDNSPLHF; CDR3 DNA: TGTGCCAGCAGCTTGACAGGGGACAATTCACCCCTCCACTTT
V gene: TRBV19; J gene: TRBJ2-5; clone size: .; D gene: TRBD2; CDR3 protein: CASSMGLATQETQYF; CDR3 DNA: TGTGCCAGTAGTATGGGACTAGCGACTCAAGAGACCCAGTACTTC
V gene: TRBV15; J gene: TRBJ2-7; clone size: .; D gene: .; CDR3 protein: CATSREMMSVEQYF; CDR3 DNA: TGTGCCACCAGCAGAGAAATGATGTCGGTCGAGCAGTACTTC
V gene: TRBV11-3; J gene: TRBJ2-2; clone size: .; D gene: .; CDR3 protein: CASSSRRDGELFF; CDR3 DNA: TGTGCCAGCAGCTCGAGGAGGGACGGGGAGCTGTTTTTT
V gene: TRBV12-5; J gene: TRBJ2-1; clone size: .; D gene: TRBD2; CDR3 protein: CASGWTTSGAYNEQFF; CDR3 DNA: TGTGCTAGTGGTTGGACGACTAGCGGGGCCTACAATGAGCAGTTCTTC
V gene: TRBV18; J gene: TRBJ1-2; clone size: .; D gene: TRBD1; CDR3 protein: CASSRIIQGERGYTF; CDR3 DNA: TGTGCCAGCTCACGGATAATTCAGGGGGAAAGGGGCTACACCTTC
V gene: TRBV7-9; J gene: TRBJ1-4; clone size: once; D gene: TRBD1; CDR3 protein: CASSPGTAANEKLFF; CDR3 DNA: TGTGCCAGCAGCCCGGGGACAGCGGCTAATGAAAAACTGTTTTTT
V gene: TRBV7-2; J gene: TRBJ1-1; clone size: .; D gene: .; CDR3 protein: CASSLGRVTEAFF; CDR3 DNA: TGTGCCAGCAGCTTAGGTCGCGTCACTGAAGCTTTCTTT
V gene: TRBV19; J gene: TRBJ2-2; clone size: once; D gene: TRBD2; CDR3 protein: CASSPRTSGSFPGELFF; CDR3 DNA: TGTGCCAGTAGCCCGAGGACTAGCGGGAGTTTTCCCGGGGAGCTGTTTTTT
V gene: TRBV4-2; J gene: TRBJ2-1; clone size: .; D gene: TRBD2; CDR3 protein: CASSQGAGGSHNEQFF; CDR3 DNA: TGTGCCAGCAGCCAAGGCGCGGGAGGGTCGCACAATGAGCAGTTCTTC
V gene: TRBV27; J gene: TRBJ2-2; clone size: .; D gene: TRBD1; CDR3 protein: CASRRTGGTGELFF; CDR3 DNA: TGTGCCAGCAGACGCACAGGGGGCACCGGGGAGCTGTTTTTT
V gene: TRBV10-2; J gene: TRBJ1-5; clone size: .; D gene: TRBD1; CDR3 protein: CASTDRQGHQPQHF; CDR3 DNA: TGCGCCAGCACCGACCGACAGGGCCATCAGCCCCAGCATTTT
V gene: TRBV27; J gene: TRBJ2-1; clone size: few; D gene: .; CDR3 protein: CASSVGGPYNEQFF; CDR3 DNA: TGTGCCAGCAGCGTCGGGGGGCCCTACAATGAGCAGTTCTTC
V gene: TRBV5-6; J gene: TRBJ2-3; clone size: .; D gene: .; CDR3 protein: CASSLTDTQYF; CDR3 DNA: TGTGCCAGCAGCCTCACAGATACGCAGTATTTT